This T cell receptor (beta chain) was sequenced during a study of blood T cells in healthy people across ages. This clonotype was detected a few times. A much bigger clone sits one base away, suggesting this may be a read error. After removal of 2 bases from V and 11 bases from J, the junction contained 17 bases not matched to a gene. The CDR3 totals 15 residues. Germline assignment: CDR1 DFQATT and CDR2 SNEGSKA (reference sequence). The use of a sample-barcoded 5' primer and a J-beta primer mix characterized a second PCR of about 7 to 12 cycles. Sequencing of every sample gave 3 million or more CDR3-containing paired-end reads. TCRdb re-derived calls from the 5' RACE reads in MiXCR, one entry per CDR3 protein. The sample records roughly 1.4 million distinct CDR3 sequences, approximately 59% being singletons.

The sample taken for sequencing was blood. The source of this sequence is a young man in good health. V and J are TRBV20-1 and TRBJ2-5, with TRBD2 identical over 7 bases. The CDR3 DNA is TGCAGTGCTAGACTCATAGGACTAGGTGACAATGAGCAGTACTTC. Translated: CSARLIGLGDNEQYF.